Listed below are T cell receptor beta chains from one sample, sequenced in a study of blood T cell repertoires in COVID-19. Profiling relied on immunoSEQ multiplex PCR, and the TCRdb table lists in-frame clones only, not all of them. The sample records 300,000 to 400,000 clones, roughly 85% being singletons. The sequencing sample was made of peripheral blood. The receptors shown here come from a human donor in a cohort sampled during active COVID-19. CDR3s leave out the opening cysteine and the closing phenylalanine or tryptophan. Fields, in order: J gene, V gene, D gene, CDR3 protein. A D gene is named only where the DNA matches it firmly.

J gene: TRBJ2-1; V gene: TRBV20-1; D gene: TRBD2; CDR3 protein: SAPERGQQF
J gene: TRBJ1-5; V gene: TRBV19; D gene: -; CDR3 protein: ASSPQASAQH
J gene: TRBJ2-3; V gene: TRBV6-5; D gene: TRBD2; CDR3 protein: ASSLAGSTDTQY
J gene: TRBJ1-2; V gene: TRBV10-3; D gene: TRBD1; CDR3 protein: AVKSRDSDGYT
J gene: TRBJ2-1; V gene: TRBV5-1; D gene: TRBD2; CDR3 protein: ASTSRGAGGEQF
J gene: TRBJ2-3; V gene: TRBV6-5; D gene: -; CDR3 protein: ASRRPGSTDTQY
J gene: TRBJ2-1; V gene: TRBV7-3; D gene: TRBD1; CDR3 protein: ASSSGQGAPNEQF
J gene: TRBJ2-2; V gene: TRBV24-1; D gene: -; CDR3 protein: ATSFSRDSANTGELF
J gene: TRBJ2-7; V gene: TRBV5-1; D gene: TRBD1; CDR3 protein: ASSQGQEKFYEQY
J gene: TRBJ1-2; V gene: TRBV27; D gene: -; CDR3 protein: ASSGLSGYGYT
J gene: TRBJ2-1; V gene: TRBV27; D gene: -; CDR3 protein: AVRYGGGYNEQF
J gene: TRBJ1-4; V gene: TRBV12-5; D gene: -; CDR3 protein: ASARTRTNEKLF
J gene: TRBJ1-4; V gene: TRBV9; D gene: -; CDR3 protein: ASSVGTATNEKLF
J gene: TRBJ2-3; V gene: TRBV7-9; D gene: -; CDR3 protein: ASSSPAGGAITDTQY
J gene: TRBJ2-6; V gene: TRBV4-2; D gene: -; CDR3 protein: ASSQVFSGSGANVLT
J gene: TRBJ1-2; V gene: TRBV5-6; D gene: -; CDR3 protein: ASSSTSKPSTGGYT
J gene: TRBJ2-7; V gene: TRBV5-1; D gene: -; CDR3 protein: ASSFGQGGEQY
J gene: TRBJ2-2; V gene: TRBV9; D gene: TRBD1; CDR3 protein: ASSVTGQVITGELF
J gene: TRBJ1-5; V gene: TRBV5-3; D gene: -; CDR3 protein: ARSLVVRVNQPQH
J gene: TRBJ2-7; V gene: TRBV9; D gene: -; CDR3 protein: ASSPGYNEQY
J gene: TRBJ1-5; V gene: TRBV30; D gene: TRBD1; CDR3 protein: AWSIFTGGNQPQH
J gene: TRBJ1-3; V gene: TRBV7-8; D gene: -; CDR3 protein: ASSLTGSGNTIY
J gene: TRBJ1-6; V gene: TRBV7-9; D gene: -; CDR3 protein: ASSLRQAGSPLH
J gene: TRBJ2-7; V gene: TRBV14; D gene: TRBD1; CDR3 protein: ASSQRTGLTYEQY
J gene: TRBJ1-3; V gene: TRBV7-2; D gene: -; CDR3 protein: ASSNRRVTSGNTIY